One sample yielded the 31 T cell receptor beta chains listed below, sequenced in a study of regulatory T cells in long-lasting Graves disease. Through Arm-PCR of CDR3 regions and iRepertoire HTBI primers, TCR beta libraries were built. TCRdb re-derived calls from the multiplex PCR reads in MiXCR, one entry per CDR3 protein. In the table there are some 490,000 distinct CDR3 sequences, 12% of which are singletons. Indicated time point: newly diagnosed GD, antithyroid drugs for less than 3 months. From PBMCs, RNA was extracted and then used to make the TCR library. These data were likewise used in another study, on T cells in Graves' hyperthyroidism and ophthalmopathy.

Specimen: peripheral blood mononuclear cells (PBMCs), collected at new diagnosis, from a patient treated with antithyroid drugs. Source of these receptors: a young woman with Graves disease.

This clonotype showed up many times. V gene TRBV10-1 combines with J gene TRBJ1-1, with D possibly TRBD1 on 5 matching bases. This CDR3 spans 13 amino acids. V was trimmed by 1 base and J by 3 bases, leaving 6 bases between them. The germline gives CDR1 WNHNN, CDR2 SYGVQD (reference sequence). CDR3 region: CASSEYRHTEAFF. The DNA for the CDR3 is TGCGCCAGCAGTGAGTACAGGCACACTGAAGCTTTCTTT.

Many counts were recorded for this clonotype. The chain is built from TRBV11-3 and TRBJ2-2; tentatively, D is TRBD2 (5 bases). V dropped 6 bases and J dropped 7 bases, with 9 bases sitting between them. The length of the CDR3 is 12 residues. Germline CDR1 SGHNT, CDR2 YENEEA. CDR3 residues: CASSRGGGELFF. As DNA, the CDR3 is TGTGCCAGCAGTCGTGGAGGCGGGGAGCTGTTTTTT. The full variable domain, with the rest looked up from reference TRBV11-3 and TRBJ2-2, is EAGVVQSPRYKIIEKKQPVAFWCNPISGHNTLYWYLQNLGQGPELLIRYENEEAVDDSQLPKDRFSAERLKGVDSTLKIQPAELGDSAVYLCASSRGGGELFFGEGSRLTVL.

This clonotype was seen only a few times. The genes are TRBV20-1 and TRBJ2-2; unclear D gene. The CDR3 has 15 amino acids. The germline gives CDR1 DFQATT, CDR2 SNEGSKA (reference sequence). V lost 3 bases to trimming and J lost 0 bases, with 11 bases between them. The chain's CDR3 is CSARPGRTNTGELFF. Here the CDR3 DNA reads TGCAGTGCTAGGCCTGGACGGACGAACACCGGGGAGCTGTTTTTT.

This chain connects TRBV19 to TRBJ2-7; no firm D call. V gave up 3 bases and J gave up 3 bases, with 9 bases separating them. CDR3 length: 13 residues. From germline, CDR1 is LNHDA and CDR2 SQIVND (reference sequence). In DNA, the CDR3 is TGTGCCAGTAGTATTAGCATTTTCTACGAGCAGTACTTC. It is translated as CASSISIFYEQYF.

This clonotype was observed many times. The J gene is TRBJ1-4, the V gene TRBV20-1; D call uncertain. V lost 0 bases and J 8 bases, leaving 10 bases between the germline ends. CDR3 size: 13 residues. The germline V gene has CDR1 DFQATT and CDR2 SNEGSKA (reference sequence). CDR3 residues: CSARDGGKEKLFF. The DNA for the CDR3 is TGCAGTGCTAGAGATGGAGGAAAAGAAAAACTGTTTTTT.

With regard to this clonotype: Being one base from a much bigger clone, this may be a read error. The chain uses TRBV2 and TRBJ2-1; D is undetermined. CDR1 SNHLY and CDR2 FYNNEI come from the germline V gene. The CDR3 contains 13 residues. Trimming shortened V by 6 bases and J by 2 bases, and 8 bases separated the two germline ends. CDR3 loop: CASRQSPYNEQFF. CDR3 sequence (DNA): TGTGCCAGCAGACAGTCGCCCTACAATGAGCAGTTCTTC. Together with reference TRBV2 and TRBJ2-1, the CDR3 gives the full variable domain: EPEVTQTPSHQVTQMGQEVILRCVPISNHLYFYWYRQILGQKVEFLVSFYNNEISEKSEIFDDQFSVERPDGSNFTLKIRSTKLEDSAMYFCASRQSPYNEQFFGPGTRLTVL.

The gene calls are TRBV30 and TRBJ2-2; D not certain. This CDR3 has 13 amino acids. Germline CDR1 and CDR2: GTSNPN and SVGIG (reference sequence). V lost 4 bases, J lost 5 bases, and 11 bases lay in between. The CDR3 DNA reads TGTGCCTGGAACGGATACGGGACCGGGGAGCTGTTTTTT. Amino acids: CAWNGYGTGELFF.

On this clonotype: The CDR3 does not end in the conserved phenylalanine or tryptophan, so this is likely a read error. The rearrangement uses TRBV2 and TRBJ1-2; perhaps TRBD1 as D (5 bases). The CDR3 contains 15 residues. Germline CDR1 and CDR2: SNHLY and FYNNEI. For the CDR3, the DNA is TGTGCTAGCAGTGAAATGGGGACCGGGCTGGGAGGCTACACCCTC. It codes for CASSEMGTGLGGYTL.

This clonotype was recorded at least ten times. This sequence joins TRBV20-1 and TRBJ2-5, with D uncertain. Trimming left V 0 bases short and J 4 bases short, with 9 bases between. There are 13 residues in the CDR3. The germline V gene encodes CDR1 DFQATT and CDR2 SNEGSKA (reference sequence). CDR3 nucleotide sequence: TGCAGTGCTAGAGATAGTCGTCTAGAGACCCAGTACTTC. The encoded protein is CSARDSRLETQYF.

Many counts were recorded for this clonotype. The gene calls are TRBV12-3 or TRBV12-4 and TRBJ1-1; D ambiguous. This CDR3 spans 15 amino acids. Deletions cut 2 bases from V and 3 bases from J, with 13 bases between. Written as DNA, the CDR3 is TGTGCCAGCAGTTTAAGACCACCCGCCCACACTGAAGCTTTCTTT. Translation gives CASSLRPPAHTEAFF.

The sample holds many counts of this clonotype. The chain carries TRBV28 and TRBJ1-2; 8 bases align to TRBD1. Germline values: CDR1 MDHEN, CDR2 SYDVKM. V trimming: 4 bases; J trimming: 5 bases; junction bases outside the gene matches: 9. The CDR3 extends over 15 amino acids. In nucleotides, the CDR3 is TGTGCCAGCAGTTCCGTCGGACAGGGAGGATATGGCTACACCTTC. The encoded protein is CASSSVGQGGYGYTF.

This clonotype was seen ten or more times. The genes are TRBV2 and TRBJ2-5; D call uncertain. Germline CDR1 is SNHLY and CDR2 is FYNNEI. Trimming stripped 7 bases from V and 2 bases from J, with 5 bases between. This CDR3 contains 11 residues. The CDR3 loop is CASKYQETQYF. The CDR3, as DNA: TGTGCCAGCAAGTATCAAGAGACCCAGTACTTC.

Ten or more counts support this clonotype. This chain uses TRBV10-3 with TRBJ1-1; D is ambiguous. The CDR3 is made up of 13 amino acids. Between the trimmed V and J ends, which lost 4 bases and 1 base, there was a span of 7 bases. CDR1 ENHRY and CDR2 SYGVKD come from the germline V gene. CDR3 sequence reads: CAISVETNTEAFF. The CDR3 DNA follows: TGTGCCATCAGTGTCGAGACGAACACTGAAGCTTTCTTT.

V usage is TRBV5-5 and J usage is TRBJ1-1, with a possible D match to TRBD1 (6 bases). Trimming removed 4 bases from V and 4 bases from J, with 14 bases in between. The germline V gene encodes CDR1 SGHKS and CDR2 YYEKEE (reference sequence). CDR3 length equals 14 residues. CDR3 DNA sequence: TGTGCCAGCAGCGTGGACGGGGGCGGCACTGAAGCTTTCTTT. Translation: CASSVDGGGTEAFF.

This clonotype came up a few times. The chain has TRBV6-2 or TRBV6-3 and TRBJ1-1, with D possibly matching TRBD1 (5 bases). The CDR3 contains 13 residues. Germline CDR1 is MNHEY and CDR2 is SVGEGT. The V gene lost 1 base and the J gene lost 6 bases, with 9 bases spanning the gap. This CDR3 is CASSYWEGPEAFF. The CDR3 nucleotides are TGTGCCAGCAGTTACTGGGAGGGGCCTGAAGCTTTCTTT.

This clonotype has a count of ten or more. The chain combines TRBV6-5 with TRBJ1-1, with a possible D match to TRBD1 (5 bases). The CDR3 extends over 15 amino acids. V shed 4 bases and J shed 0 bases, with 12 bases lying between them. Germline-derived CDR1 and CDR2 are MNHEY and SVGAGI. The CDR3 DNA reads as TGTGCCAGCAGTTGGGGGGGAGGGATGAACACTGAAGCTTTCTTT. This sequence encodes CASSWGGGMNTEAFF.

Concerning this clonotype itself: The junction departs from the called germline gene at one end, perhaps through a read error. This sequence joins TRBV29-1 and TRBJ2-3; TRBD2 is a possible D gene (5 bases). The germline CDR1 and CDR2 sequences are SQVTM and ANQGSEA. CDR3 length: 14 amino acids. The CDR3, as DNA: TGCAGCGTTGAGCGGACGGCTAGCACAGATATGCAGTATTTT. It is translated as CSVERTASTDMQYF.

Worth noting for this clonotype: No conserved phenylalanine or tryptophan ends this CDR3, so it is likely a read error. The chain links TRBV28 to TRBJ1-1; D not certain. The V gene lost 3 bases and the J gene lost 4 bases, with 6 bases spanning the gap. Germline CDR1 is MDHEN and CDR2 is SYDVKM. The CDR3 extends over 12 amino acids. Here the CDR3 DNA reads TGTGCCAGCAGTTTTGTAGGCACTGAAGCTTTCCTT. Translation gives CASSFVGTEAFL.

In this sample, this clonotype turned up a few times. The rearrangement links TRBV7-2 to TRBJ1-6; 7 bases agree with TRBD1. The CDR3 has 16 residues. V trimming: 1 base; J trimming: 9 bases; junction bases outside the gene matches: 9. Looked up from germline, CDR1 is SGHTA and CDR2 is FQGNSA. The CDR3 DNA reads TGTGCCAGCAGCTTAGGGTTAGGGGACAGAGGTTCACCCCTCCACTTT. This gives the protein CASSLGLGDRGSPLHF. The entire variable domain, with the rest obtained from reference TRBV7-2 and TRBJ1-6, is as follows: GAGVSQSPSNKVTEKGKDVELRCDPISGHTALYWYRQSLGQGLEFLIYFQGNSAPDKSGLPSDRFSAERTGGSVSTLTIQRTQQEDSAVYLCASSLGLGDRGSPLHFGNGTRLTVT.

In this sample, this clonotype turned up a few times. This sequence joins TRBV4-3 and TRBJ2-2; 13 bases line up with TRBD2. This CDR3 region has 18 residues. CDR1 is LGHNA and CDR2 is YSLEER in the germline V gene. The ends lost 3 bases at V and 2 bases at J; junction bases unmatched: 6. The CDR3 reads CASSQGLAGHANTGELFF. CDR3 sequence (DNA): TGCGCCAGCAGCCAGGGACTAGCGGGACACGCTAACACCGGGGAGCTGTTTTTT.

The chain joins TRBV2 to TRBJ2-7; D ambiguous. Trimming shortened V by 4 bases and J by 9 bases, and 10 bases separated the two germline ends. From germline, CDR1 is SNHLY and CDR2 FYNNEI. The CDR3 extends over 11 amino acids. The CDR3 sequence is CASSVLLGQYF. The CDR3 DNA sequence: TGTGCCAGCAGTGTTTTACTCGGGCAGTACTTC.

There are many counts of this clonotype. The rearrangement joins TRBV29-1 to TRBJ2-3; no clear D. The CDR3 spans 13 residues. V was pared by 8 bases and J by 2 bases, with 14 bases between. The germline gives CDR1 SQVTM, CDR2 ANQGSEA. The CDR3 spells CSTGSALTDTQYF. In nucleotides, the CDR3 is TGCAGCACTGGTTCGGCCCTCACAGATACGCAGTATTTT.

Ten or more counts support this clonotype. The genes are TRBV12-3 or TRBV12-4 and TRBJ1-1, with D possibly TRBD1 on 6 matching bases. The CDR3 is 15 amino acids. Trimming left V 4 bases short and J 1 base short, with 13 bases between. CDR3 sequence reads: CASSSIVGQNTEAFF. The CDR3 DNA reads TGTGCCAGCAGTTCTATAGTGGGACAGAACACTGAAGCTTTCTTT.

This clonotype was counted ten times or more. This sequence joins TRBV11-2 and TRBJ2-1; the D is unclear. CDR1 is SGHAT and CDR2 is FQNNGV in the germline V gene. The CDR3 has 16 amino acids. V shed 4 bases and J shed 2 bases, with 15 bases lying between them. The CDR3 here is CASSSRLGPAYNEQFF. DNA for the CDR3: TGTGCCAGCAGCTCCCGCCTAGGACCGGCCTACAATGAGCAGTTCTTC. The full variable domain, with the rest looked up from reference TRBV11-2 and TRBJ2-1, is EAGVAQSPRYKIIEKRQSVAFWCNPISGHATLYWYQQILGQGPKLLIQFQNNGVVDDSQLPKDRFSAERLKGVDSTLKIQPAKLEDSAVYLCASSSRLGPAYNEQFFGPGTRLTVL.

This clonotype was picked up many times. This rearrangement joins TRBV2 to TRBJ1-2; no clear D. The V gene lost 3 bases and the J gene lost 2 bases, with 10 bases spanning the gap. CDR1 and CDR2 (germline): SNHLY, FYNNEI. The CDR3 runs to 14 residues. The DNA for the CDR3 is TGTGCCAGCAGTGAGGGCCGAGGAAACTATGGCTACACCTTC. Protein: CASSEGRGNYGYTF.

The chain combines TRBV9 with TRBJ2-1; 14 bases map to TRBD2. The CDR3 spans 14 residues. Trimming took 7 bases from V and 7 from J; bases not matched to a gene: 4. From germline, CDR1 is SGDLS and CDR2 YYNGEE. The CDR3 DNA is TGTGCCAGCCAAGGGACTAGCGGGAGTAATGAGCAGTTCTTC. It codes for CASQGTSGSNEQFF.

This clonotype was observed at least ten times. As DNA, the CDR3 is TGTGCCAGCACGACAGCTTCTGGAAACACCATATATTTT. Its translation: CASTTASGNTIYF. The rearrangement joins TRBV2 to TRBJ1-3; a possible D gene is TRBD1 (5 bases). Germline CDR1 reads SNHLY; CDR2 reads FYNNEI. The length of the CDR3 is 13 residues. Trimming took off 7 bases at V and 1 base at J, with 8 bases between the two ends. The variable domain in full, with the rest retrieved from reference TRBV2 and TRBJ1-3, is EPEVTQTPSHQVTQMGQEVILRCVPISNHLYFYWYRQILGQKVEFLVSFYNNEISEKSEIFDDQFSVERPDGSNFTLKIRSTKLEDSAMYFCASTTASGNTIYFGEGSWLTVV.

This clonotype has ten or more counts. The chain uses TRBV5-5 and TRBJ2-5, with 8 nucleotides matching TRBD2. The CDR3 runs to 15 residues. After removal of 1 base from V and 3 bases from J, the junction contained 5 bases not matched to a gene. Germline-derived CDR1 and CDR2 are SGHKS and YYEKEE (reference sequence). CDR3 sequence: CASSLMSGSEETQYF. CDR3 nucleotide sequence: TGTGCCAGCAGCTTGATGAGCGGGAGCGAAGAGACCCAGTACTTC.

The sample holds a few counts of this clonotype. The V and J genes are TRBV11-2 and TRBJ2-5; no reliable D call. The germline V and J ends were trimmed by 1 base and 5 bases, with 5 bases remaining between them. Germline V CDR1 and CDR2: SGHAT, FQNNGV. The CDR3 is made up of 12 amino acids. This chain's CDR3 is CASSLGHETQYF. CDR3 nucleotides: TGTGCCAGCAGCTTAGGCCACGAGACCCAGTACTTC.

The chain couples TRBV10-2 to TRBJ2-2; D might be TRBD1 or TRBD2, each matching 5 bases. The germline V and J ends were trimmed by 4 bases and 9 bases, with 18 bases remaining between them. Germline lookup yields CDR1 WSHSY and CDR2 SAAADI. The CDR3 spans 15 residues. The DNA of the CDR3 is TGCGCCAGCAGTGTGGAAGCGGTGGGGCCCAGGGAGCTGTTTTTT. Translating it yields CASSVEAVGPRELFF.

Ten or more counts support this clonotype. This chain connects TRBV28 to TRBJ2-3, with D unclear. V was pared by 3 bases and J by 0 bases, with 16 bases between. Per the germline V gene, CDR1 is MDHEN and CDR2 is SYDVKM. The CDR3 sequence is 17 residues long. The CDR3 sequence: CASSFLLAATSTDTQYF. The CDR3 DNA reads TGTGCCAGCAGTTTTCTATTGGCAGCAACTAGCACAGATACGCAGTATTTT.